This T cell receptor beta chain was recorded in a study of PD-L1 blockade in urothelial cancer. Each PCR contained spiked-in synthetic TCR analog templates. Generated by immunoSEQ multiplex PCR, the TCRdb table keeps only in-frame clones and is missing some. The top ten clones hold 8% to 10% of a sample with about 82,000 clones, roughly 82% of them seen once. The sequences come from PBMCs, collected around atezolizumab (anti-PD-L1) treatment. The TCR was taken from a man in his 70s with urothelial cancer.

The CDR3, as DNA: TGTGCCAGCAGCCCGGGGTCCGTTGGCAATGAGCAGTTCTTC. This codes for CASSPGSVGNEQFF. The chain recombines TRBV5-4 with TRBJ2-1; the D gene is possibly TRBD2 (5 bases). There are 14 residues in the CDR3. V lost 4 bases, J lost 6 bases, and 14 bases lay in between. Germline lookup yields CDR1 SGHNT and CDR2 YYREEE (reference sequence).